This TCR beta chain was identified during a study of blood T cell repertoires in COVID-19. Across the study: The cDNA or gDNA used as material had been derived from T cells, B-cell-depleted T cells, or PBMCs.

Assay: immunoSEQ multiplex PCR; the TCRdb copy retains only in-frame clones and omits some. The sample shows around 150,000 clones, under 85% of them seen only once. V was cut by 1 base and J by 5 bases, with 6 bases left in between. From germline, CDR1 is KGHSH and CDR2 LQKENI. CDR3 length: 13 amino acids. The clonotype comes from a woman older than 75 with acute or convalescent COVID-19. The sample taken for sequencing was peripheral blood. The chain couples TRBV18 to TRBJ1-5; D not certain. The CDR3 coding sequence is TGTGCCAGCTCACCACTGGGCGATCAGCCCCAGCATTTT. As protein: CASSPLGDQPQHF.